Listed here are 11 T cell receptor beta chains from one sample, sequenced in a study of cytomegalovirus exposure and HLA in healthy donors. Amplification used 60 Vbeta primers and 13 Jbeta primers. TCRdb's table, derived via immunoSEQ multiplex PCR, lists solely in-frame clones and lacks some. The repertoire holds approximately 140,000 clones, with about four fifths as singletons. Sequencing used PBMCs. The source is a human donor in good health.

In nucleotides, the CDR3 is TGTGCCAGCAGTTACTCCGGGAGCTACGAGCAGTACTTC. The encoded protein is CASSYSGSYEQYF. This chain joins TRBV6-5 and TRBJ2-5; weak D call: TRBD2 (6 bases). The J call may be incorrect, as the DNA end agrees better with TRBJ2-7. The CDR3 length is 13 residues. Germline CDR1 and CDR2: MNHEY and SVGAGI.

The chain couples TRBV6-5 to TRBJ1-4; no clear D. Trimming stripped 7 bases from V and 1 base from J, with 7 bases between. There are 13 residues in the CDR3. Per the germline V gene, CDR1 is MNHEY and CDR2 is SVGAGI. CDR3 coding DNA: TGTGCCAGCACTCGGGGAACTAATGAAAAACTGTTTTTT. Translating gives CASTRGTNEKLFF.

The V gene is TRBV5-4, the J gene TRBJ2-1; tentatively, D is TRBD2 (5 bases). CDR1 is SGHNT, CDR2 YYREEE, per germline (reference sequence). This CDR3 is 16 amino acids long. V shed 4 bases and J shed 2 bases, with 16 bases lying between them. The CDR3 protein is CASSPFNRRTYNEQFF. CDR3 bases: TGTGCCAGCAGCCCGTTTAATAGGAGGACCTACAATGAGCAGTTCTTC. Looking up the rest from reference TRBV5-4 and TRBJ2-1 gives the full variable domain: ETGVTQSPTHLIKTRGQQVTLRCSSQSGHNTVSWYQQALGQGPQFIFQYYREEENGRGNFPPRFSGLQFPNYSSELNVNALELDDSALYLCASSPFNRRTYNEQFFGPGTRLTVL.

The CDR3 sequence is CATSRGLDAPGRGIQYF. DNA of the CDR3: TGTGCCACCAGCAGGGGACTCGACGCCCCGGGAAGGGGTATTCAGTACTTC. The rearrangement links TRBV15 to TRBJ2-4; D is perhaps TRBD2 (6 bases). V lost 3 bases and J lost 10, with 25 bases in between. The CDR3 runs to 17 residues. Germline CDR1 LNHNV, CDR2 YYDKDF (reference sequence).

V is TRBV2 and J is TRBJ1-4; unclear D gene. The CDR3 consists of 12 residues. V was shortened by 1 base and J by 13 bases, with 10 bases between the two germline ends. Germline V gene data show CDR1 as SNHLY and CDR2 as FYNNEI. CDR3 sequence: CASSEGTGGLFF. Here the CDR3 DNA reads TGTGCCAGCAGTGAAGGTACCGGTGGACTGTTTTTT.

This chain connects TRBV7-9 to TRBJ2-1, with 12 bases identical to TRBD2. V lost 4 bases to trimming and J lost 5 bases; unmatched junction nucleotides: 6. The CDR3 has 16 residues. The germline V gene encodes CDR1 SEHNR and CDR2 FQNEAQ (reference sequence). The CDR3 DNA sequence: TGTGCCAGCAGCTCCGGACTAGCGGGACCCGACAATGAGCAGTTCTTC. Its protein is CASSSGLAGPDNEQFF.

This sequence joins TRBV7-9 and TRBJ1-2, with D possibly matching TRBD1 (5 bases). In germline, CDR1 is SEHNR, CDR2 FQNEAQ (reference sequence). The V gene lost 5 bases and the J gene lost 2 bases, with 12 bases spanning the gap. CDR3 length: 14 amino acids. The chain's CDR3 is CASSPSTVNYGYTF. The CDR3 DNA follows: TGTGCCAGCAGCCCATCGACAGTCAACTATGGCTACACCTTC.

The chain employs TRBV5-8 and TRBJ1-1; D is perhaps TRBD1 (6 bases). With 6 bases removed from V and 3 bases from J, the gap between germline ends came to 12 bases. CDR1 is SGHTS, CDR2 YDEGEE, per germline. The CDR3 has 13 residues. CDR3 nucleotides: TGTGCCAGCACCTACAGGGATTACACTGAAGCTTTCTTT. This translates into CASTYRDYTEAFF.

The genes are TRBV13 and TRBJ2-7; D remains ambiguous. V dropped 3 bases and J dropped 3 bases, with 18 bases sitting between them. The CDR3 has 16 residues. Germline V gene sequence: CDR1 PRHDT, CDR2 FYEKMQ (reference sequence). The CDR3: CASSFGATYQDYEQYF. In nucleotides, the CDR3 is TGTGCCAGCAGCTTTGGTGCTACGTATCAAGACTACGAGCAGTACTTC.

The chain links TRBV25-1 to TRBJ1-4, with 10 bases matching TRBD1. Germline V gene sequence: CDR1 MGHDK, CDR2 SYGVNS. V was clipped by 5 bases and J by 8 bases; unmatched bases: 8. This CDR3 has 15 residues. The CDR3 DNA reads as TGTGCCAGCAGTCAAGAGACAGGGGGCGCGGAAAAACTGTTTTTT. It yields the protein CASSQETGGAEKLFF.

The V gene is TRBV4-1, the J gene TRBJ2-3; D not resolved. Trimming cost V 0 bases and J 2 bases, with 3 bases left between them. Germline V gene data show CDR1 as MGHRA and CDR2 as YSYEKL. The CDR3 loop spans 13 amino acids. The CDR3 protein is CASSQDSTDTQYF. In nucleotides, the CDR3 is TGCGCCAGCAGCCAAGACTCCACAGATACGCAGTATTTT.